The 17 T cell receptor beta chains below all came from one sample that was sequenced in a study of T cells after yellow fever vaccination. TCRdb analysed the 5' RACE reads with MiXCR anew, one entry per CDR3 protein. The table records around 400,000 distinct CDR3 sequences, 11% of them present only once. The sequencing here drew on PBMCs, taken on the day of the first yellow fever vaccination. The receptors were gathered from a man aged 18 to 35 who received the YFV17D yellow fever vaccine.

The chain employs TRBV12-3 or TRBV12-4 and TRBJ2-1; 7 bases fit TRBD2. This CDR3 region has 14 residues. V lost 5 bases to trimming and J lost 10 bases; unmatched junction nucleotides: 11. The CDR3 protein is CASSGGGRGREQFF. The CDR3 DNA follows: TGTGCCAGCAGTGGGGGGGGACGTGGCCGCGAGCAGTTCTTC.

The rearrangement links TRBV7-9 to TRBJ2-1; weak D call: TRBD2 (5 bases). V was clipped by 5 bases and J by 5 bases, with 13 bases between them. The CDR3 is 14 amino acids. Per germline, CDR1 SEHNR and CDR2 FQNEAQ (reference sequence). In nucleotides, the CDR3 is TGTGCCAGCAGCCCCCGTCTAGCCCACAATGAGCAGTTCTTC. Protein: CASSPRLAHNEQFF.

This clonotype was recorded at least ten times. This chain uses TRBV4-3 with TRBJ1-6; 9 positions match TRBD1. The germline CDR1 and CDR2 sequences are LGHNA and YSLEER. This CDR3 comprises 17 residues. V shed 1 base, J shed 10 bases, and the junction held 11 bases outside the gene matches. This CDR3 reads CASSQAPNRGPLSPLHF. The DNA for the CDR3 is TGCGCCAGCAGCCAAGCGCCCAACAGGGGGCCTTTGTCACCCCTCCACTTT.

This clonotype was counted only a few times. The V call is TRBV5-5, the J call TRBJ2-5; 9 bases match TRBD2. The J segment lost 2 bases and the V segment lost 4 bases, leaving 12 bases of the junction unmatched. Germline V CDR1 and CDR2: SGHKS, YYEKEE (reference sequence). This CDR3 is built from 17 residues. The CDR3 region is CASSPSPSGGRQETQYF. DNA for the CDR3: TGTGCCAGCAGCCCCTCCCCCAGCGGGGGGCGACAAGAGACCCAGTACTTC.

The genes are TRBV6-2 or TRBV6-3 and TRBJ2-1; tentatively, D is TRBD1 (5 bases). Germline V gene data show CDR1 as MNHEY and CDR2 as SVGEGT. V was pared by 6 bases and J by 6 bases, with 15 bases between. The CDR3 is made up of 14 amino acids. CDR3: CASRNAPGPNEQFF. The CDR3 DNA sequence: TGTGCCAGCAGGAACGCGCCAGGGCCCAATGAGCAGTTCTTC.

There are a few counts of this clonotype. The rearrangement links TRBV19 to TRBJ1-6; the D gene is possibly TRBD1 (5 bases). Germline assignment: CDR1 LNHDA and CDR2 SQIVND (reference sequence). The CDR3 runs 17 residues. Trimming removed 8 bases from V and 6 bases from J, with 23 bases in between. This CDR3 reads CASADPVGPHRNSPLHF. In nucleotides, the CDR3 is TGTGCCAGTGCCGATCCGGTGGGACCCCACCGTAATTCACCCCTCCACTTT.

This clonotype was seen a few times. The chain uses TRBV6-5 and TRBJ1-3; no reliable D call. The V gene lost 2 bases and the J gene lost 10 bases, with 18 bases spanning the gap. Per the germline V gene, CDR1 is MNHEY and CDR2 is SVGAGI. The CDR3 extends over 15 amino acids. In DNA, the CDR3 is TGTGCCAGCAGTTACCGGGCCCCGTCACCCGGAACCATATATTTT. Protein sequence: CASSYRAPSPGTIYF.

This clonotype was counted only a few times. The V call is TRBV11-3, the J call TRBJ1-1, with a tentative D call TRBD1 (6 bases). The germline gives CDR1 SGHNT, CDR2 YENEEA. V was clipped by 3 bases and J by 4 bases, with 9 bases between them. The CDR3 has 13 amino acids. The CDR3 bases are TGTGCCAGCAGCTTTCAACAGGGCACTGAAGCTTTCTTT. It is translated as CASSFQQGTEAFF. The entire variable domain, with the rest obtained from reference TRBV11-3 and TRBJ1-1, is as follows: EAGVVQSPRYKIIEKKQPVAFWCNPISGHNTLYWYLQNLGQGPELLIRYENEEAVDDSQLPKDRFSAERLKGVDSTLKIQPAELGDSAVYLCASSFQQGTEAFFGQGTRLTVV.

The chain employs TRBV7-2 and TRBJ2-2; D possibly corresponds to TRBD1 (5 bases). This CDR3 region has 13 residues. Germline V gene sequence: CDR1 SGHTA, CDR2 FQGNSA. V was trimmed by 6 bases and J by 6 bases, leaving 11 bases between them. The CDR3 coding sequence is TGTGCCAGCAGAATGGACAACCCCGGGGAGCTGTTTTTT. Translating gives CASRMDNPGELFF.

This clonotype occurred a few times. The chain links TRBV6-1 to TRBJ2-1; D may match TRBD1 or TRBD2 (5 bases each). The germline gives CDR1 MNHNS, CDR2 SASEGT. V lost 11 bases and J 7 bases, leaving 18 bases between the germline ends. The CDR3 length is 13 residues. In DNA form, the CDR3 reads TGTGCCCAGTGGGGGTGGTGGCTTAATGAGCAGTTCTTC. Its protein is CAQWGWWLNEQFF.

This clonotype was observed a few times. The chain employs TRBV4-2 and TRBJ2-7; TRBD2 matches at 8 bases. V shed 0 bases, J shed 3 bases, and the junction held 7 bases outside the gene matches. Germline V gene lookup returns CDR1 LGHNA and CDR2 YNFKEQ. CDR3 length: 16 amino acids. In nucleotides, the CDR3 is TGTGCCAGCAGCCAAGATCTTTCCAGCGGGGGCTACGAGCAGTACTTC. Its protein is CASSQDLSSGGYEQYF.

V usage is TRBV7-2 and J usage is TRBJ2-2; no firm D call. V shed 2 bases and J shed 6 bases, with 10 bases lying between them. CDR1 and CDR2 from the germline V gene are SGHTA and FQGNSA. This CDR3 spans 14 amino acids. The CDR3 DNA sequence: TGTGCCAGCAGCTTAAGAATTTTGGCCGGGGAGCTGTTTTTT. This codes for CASSLRILAGELFF.

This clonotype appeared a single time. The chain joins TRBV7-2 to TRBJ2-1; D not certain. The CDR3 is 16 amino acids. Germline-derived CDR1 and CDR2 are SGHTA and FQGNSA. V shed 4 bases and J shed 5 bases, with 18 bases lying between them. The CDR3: CASSSPSRRYDNEQFF. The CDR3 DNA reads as TGTGCCAGCAGCTCCCCCTCGCGTAGGTACGACAATGAGCAGTTCTTC. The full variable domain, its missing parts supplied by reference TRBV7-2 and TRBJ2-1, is GAGVSQSPSNKVTEKGKDVELRCDPISGHTALYWYRQSLGQGLEFLIYFQGNSAPDKSGLPSDRFSAERTGGSVSTLTIQRTQQEDSAVYLCASSSPSRRYDNEQFFGPGTRLTVL.

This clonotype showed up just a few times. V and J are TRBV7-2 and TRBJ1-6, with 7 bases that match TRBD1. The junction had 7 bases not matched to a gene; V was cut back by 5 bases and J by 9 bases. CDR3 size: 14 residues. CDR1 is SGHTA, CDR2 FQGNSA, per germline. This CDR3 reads CASSLTGVRSPLHF. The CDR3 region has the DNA TGTGCCAGCAGCCTAACAGGGGTCCGTTCACCCCTCCACTTT. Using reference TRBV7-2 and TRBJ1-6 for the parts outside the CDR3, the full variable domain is GAGVSQSPSNKVTEKGKDVELRCDPISGHTALYWYRQSLGQGLEFLIYFQGNSAPDKSGLPSDRFSAERTGGSVSTLTIQRTQQEDSAVYLCASSLTGVRSPLHFGNGTRLTVT.

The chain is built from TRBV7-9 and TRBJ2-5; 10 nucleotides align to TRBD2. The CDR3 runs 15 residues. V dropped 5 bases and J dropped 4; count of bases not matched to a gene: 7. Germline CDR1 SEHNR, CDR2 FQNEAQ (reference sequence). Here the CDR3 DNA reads TGTGCCAGCAGCCGCCCTAGCGGGGGAATAGAGACCCAGTACTTC. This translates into CASSRPSGGIETQYF.

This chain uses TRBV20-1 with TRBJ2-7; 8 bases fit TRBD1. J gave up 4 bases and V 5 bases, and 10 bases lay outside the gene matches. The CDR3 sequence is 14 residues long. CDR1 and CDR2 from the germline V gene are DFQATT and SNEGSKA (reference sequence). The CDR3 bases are TGCAGTGCTCGGGGCGGGACAGGAAAATACGAGCAGTACTTC. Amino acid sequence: CSARGGTGKYEQYF.

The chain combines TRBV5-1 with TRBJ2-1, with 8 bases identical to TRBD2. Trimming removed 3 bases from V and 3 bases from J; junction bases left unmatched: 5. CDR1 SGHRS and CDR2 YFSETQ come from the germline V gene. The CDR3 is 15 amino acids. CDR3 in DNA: TGCGCCAGCAGCTCCTTGGGGACTAGCTACAATGAGCAGTTCTTC. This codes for CASSSLGTSYNEQFF.